What follows describes a single TCR beta chain. Researchers ran the PCR with 60 Vbeta and 13 Jbeta primers. TCRdb keeps only in-frame clones here, not all; method: immunoSEQ multiplex PCR. The sample lists approximately 160,000 clones, around 82% seen once, with 0.35% to 0.4% in the top ten. The data belong to a study of cytomegalovirus exposure and HLA in healthy donors. The germline CDR1 and CDR2 sequences are WNHNN and SYGVQD (reference sequence). The ends lost 3 bases at V and 2 bases at J; junction bases unmatched: 6. The CDR3 consists of 15 residues. The TCR sequence derives from a boy aged 2 to 9 in good health and CMV-seronegative. The source material was PBMCs. The chain uses TRBV10-1 and TRBJ1-1; the match to TRBD1 covers 7 bases. The CDR3: CASSDSDRPNTEAFF. CDR3 sequence (DNA): TGCGCCAGCAGTGACTCGGACAGGCCCAACACTGAAGCTTTCTTT.